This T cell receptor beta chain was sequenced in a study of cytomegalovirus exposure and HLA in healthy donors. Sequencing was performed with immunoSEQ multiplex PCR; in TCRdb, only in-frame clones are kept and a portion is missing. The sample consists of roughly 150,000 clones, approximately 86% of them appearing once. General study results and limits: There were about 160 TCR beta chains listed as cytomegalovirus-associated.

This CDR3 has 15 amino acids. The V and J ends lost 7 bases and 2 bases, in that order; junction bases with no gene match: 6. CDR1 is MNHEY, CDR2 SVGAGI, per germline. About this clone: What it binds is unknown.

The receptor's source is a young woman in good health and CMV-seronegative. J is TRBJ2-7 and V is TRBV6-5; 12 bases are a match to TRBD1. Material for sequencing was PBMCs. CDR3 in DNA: TGTGCCAGCATGTTGGGACAGGGGGCTCCCTACGAGCAGTACTTC. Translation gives CASMLGQGAPYEQYF.